This T cell receptor beta chain was observed in a study of CD8+CD57+ T cells in acquired aplastic anemia. With V trimmed by 0 bases and J by 7 bases, 11 bases remained unmatched. Germline CDR1 is SGHVS and CDR2 is FQNEAQ. The CDR3 spans 18 residues. On this clonotype itself: Antigen unknown.

Whole-study results and caveats: Researchers reported that CD8+ Simpson's diversity was not significantly different in patients versus controls. Almost 30 shared CD8+ CDR3s appeared highly expressed within patients' immunodominant clones.

In patients chosen for sequencing, flow cytometry had shown CD8+CD57+ cell expansion. The template used for profiling TCR beta VDJ and CDR3 was genomic DNA. TCRdb re-called the reads with MiXCR, one entry per CDR3 protein. The sample records 220,000 or so distinct CDR3 sequences, about 60% being singletons. The TCR sequence derives from a human donor with aplastic anemia. Sequences were obtained from sorted CD4+, CD8+, or CD8+CD57+ T cells (not recorded which) from PBMCs. The chain employs TRBV7-8 and TRBJ2-7, with 14 bases fitting TRBD2. This CDR3 is CASSLALTSGGGAREQYF. CDR3 nucleotide sequence: TGTGCCAGCAGCTTAGCGCTGACTAGCGGGGGGGGGGCTCGTGAGCAGTACTTC.